The next 25 T cell receptor beta chains were all read from a single sample in a study of cytomegalovirus exposure and HLA in healthy donors. The PCR employed 60 Vbeta primers together with 13 Jbeta primers. Data came from immunoSEQ multiplex PCR; TCRdb stores just in-frame clones and leaves some out. The sample lists 95,000 to 150,000 clones, about 80% seen once, with 25% to 35% in the top ten. The sequencing input was PBMCs. These receptors were obtained from a man aged 55 to 70 in good health and CMV-seropositive.

This chain joins TRBV5-7 and TRBJ2-7, with TRBD1 as a possible D gene (6 bases). TRBV5-7 is an open reading frame, and its role is uncertain. The ends were cut back, 4 bases at V and 0 bases at J, with 11 bases in the middle. This CDR3 has 14 amino acids. The CDR3 here is CASSPAGASYEQYF. In DNA, the CDR3 is TGTGCCAGCAGCCCCGCAGGGGCCTCCTACGAGCAGTACTTC.

This chain connects TRBV6-1 to TRBJ2-3; TRBD2 aligns across 7 bases. With V trimmed by 8 bases and J by 2 bases, 4 bases remained unmatched. Germline CDR1 and CDR2: MNHNS and SASEGT. The CDR3 runs 13 residues. The CDR3 DNA follows: TGTGCCAGCCCTAGCGGACTCACAGATACGCAGTATTTT. Amino acids: CASPSGLTDTQYF.

CDR3 in DNA: TGTGCCAGCAGCCCGGACGGGGTACCCCTCCACTTT. It specifies CASSPDGVPLHF. The chain joins TRBV7-9 to TRBJ1-6; D ambiguous. Germline lookup yields CDR1 SEHNR and CDR2 FQNEAQ (reference sequence). The CDR3 sequence is 12 residues long. The V and J ends lost 5 bases and 12 bases respectively, with 11 bases between them.

This clone was seen just once. The chain has TRBV27 and TRBJ1-1, with unresolved D. The CDR3 is 13 amino acids. Trimming removed 6 bases from V and 2 bases from J, with 10 bases in between. Germline V gives CDR1 MNHEY, CDR2 SMNVEV (reference sequence). The CDR3 DNA is TGTGCCAGCAGGGCCGAGGAAAACACTGAAGCTTTCTTT. This gives the protein CASRAEENTEAFF.

This chain links TRBV15 with TRBJ1-1; no firm D call. The CDR3 loop spans 14 amino acids. Germline V gives CDR1 LNHNV, CDR2 YYDKDF (reference sequence). Trimming removed 3 bases at V and 5 bases at J, with 13 bases between. The CDR3 here is CATSSSDDWTEAFF. The CDR3 DNA follows: TGTGCCACCAGCAGTTCAGATGATTGGACTGAAGCTTTCTTT.

For the CDR3, the DNA is TGTGCCAGCAGCGTAGGACAGGGGGCGCGGACTGAAGCTTTCTTT. Amino acid sequence: CASSVGQGARTEAFF. V is TRBV9 and J is TRBJ1-1, with 10 nucleotides matching TRBD1. Germline CDR1 is SGDLS and CDR2 is YYNGEE. J was trimmed by 5 bases and V by 0 bases; bases with no gene match: 4. The CDR3 covers 15 residues.

This clone was counted only a few times. In DNA form, the CDR3 reads TGTGCCAGCAGTGAAGCTAGTCCCTACAATGAGCAGTTCTTC. It codes for CASSEASPYNEQFF. The J gene is TRBJ2-1, the V gene TRBV6-1; D unclear. The CDR3 length is 14 residues. Deletions cut 0 bases from V and 2 bases from J, with 5 bases between. Germline V CDR1 and CDR2: MNHNS, SASEGT.

The sample holds a few counts of this clone. The genes are TRBV2 and TRBJ2-3; 8 nucleotides agree with TRBD2. The CDR3 runs 15 residues. Germline CDR1 SNHLY, CDR2 FYNNEI. V trimming: 6 bases; J trimming: 6 bases; junction bases outside the gene matches: 11. The chain's CDR3 is CASRGSSGSPDTQYF. CDR3 in DNA: TGTGCCAGCAGGGGGTCCAGCGGGAGTCCGGATACGCAGTATTTT.

The count of this clone is one. The gene calls are TRBV10-3 and TRBJ1-4; 7 bases agree with TRBD1. The germline V gene has CDR1 ENHRY and CDR2 SYGVKD. The CDR3 totals 14 residues. The J segment lost 6 bases and the V segment lost 8 bases, leaving 9 bases of the junction unmatched. The DNA for the CDR3 is TGTGCCATCGGTCGCAGAGGGGGCGATGAAAAACTGTTTTTT. Translating gives CAIGRRGGDEKLFF.

CDR3 loop: CASSPGRQLGSEQFF. For the CDR3, the DNA is TGCGCCAGCAGCCCTGGACGTCAGCTTGGGAGTGAGCAGTTCTTC. This chain uses TRBV5-1 with TRBJ2-1, with D perhaps matching TRBD2 (5 bases). V lost 4 bases and J 9 bases, leaving 20 bases between the germline ends. Germline lookup yields CDR1 SGHRS and CDR2 YFSETQ. This CDR3 has 15 residues.

This sequence joins TRBV6-5 and TRBJ1-2; tentatively, D is TRBD1 (5 bases). V was cut by 2 bases and J by 9 bases, with 16 bases left in between. This CDR3 has 14 amino acids. The germline gives CDR1 MNHEY, CDR2 SVGAGI. CDR3 DNA: TGTGCCAGCAGTTACCCCGGACAATCAGGGAGCTACACCTTC. Its translation: CASSYPGQSGSYTF.

This chain links TRBV30 with TRBJ1-6, with D possibly TRBD1 on 5 matching bases. The CDR3 loop spans 13 amino acids. The germline gives CDR1 GTSNPN, CDR2 SVGIG (reference sequence). V lost 6 bases and J lost 5, with 11 bases in between. CDR3 coding DNA: TGTGCCTGTCAGGGTCAGAATAATTCACCCCTCCACTTT. Residues: CACQGQNNSPLHF.

The rearrangement joins TRBV4-1 to TRBJ2-1; TRBD2 matches at 11 bases. J was trimmed by 10 bases and V by 1 base; bases with no gene match: 9. The germline gives CDR1 MGHRA, CDR2 YSYEKL. The CDR3 extends over 16 amino acids. This CDR3 is CASSQAGLAGGREQFF. The CDR3 DNA reads as TGCGCCAGCAGCCAAGCCGGGCTAGCGGGGGGTAGAGAGCAGTTCTTC.

This clone was recorded only once. The gene calls are TRBV6-4 and TRBJ1-1; tentative D call: TRBD1 (6 bases). The CDR3 has 13 residues. Per the germline V gene, CDR1 is MRHNA and CDR2 is SNTAGT. V gave up 6 bases and J gave up 1 base, with 9 bases separating them. As DNA, the CDR3 is TGTGCCAGCAGCCTGGACAGGAACACTGAAGCTTTCTTT. It yields the protein CASSLDRNTEAFF.

This chain joins TRBV30 and TRBJ1-1; maybe TRBD1 (5 bases). Trimming pared 5 bases from V and 5 bases from J, leaving 18 bases between. The CDR3 sequence is 14 residues long. Per germline, CDR1 GTSNPN and CDR2 SVGIG (reference sequence). CDR3 nucleotides: TGTGCCTGGGGGCCCAGGGATAGAAAAACTGAAGCTTTCTTT. Protein: CAWGPRDRKTEAFF.

This clone was seen more than once but under ten times. The rearrangement links TRBV18 to TRBJ2-7; possibly TRBD1 for D (6 bases). The germline V and J ends were trimmed by 2 bases and 1 base, with 15 bases remaining between them. Germline values: CDR1 KGHSH, CDR2 LQKENI. CDR3 size: 16 residues. The CDR3 protein is CASSPNTGTLSYEQYF. CDR3 in DNA: TGTGCCAGCTCACCAAATACCGGGACACTTTCCTACGAGCAGTACTTC.

The rearrangement uses TRBV9 and TRBJ2-7, with unresolved D. The CDR3 runs to 16 residues. Trimming left V 0 bases short and J 0 bases short, with 13 bases between. Germline lookup yields CDR1 SGDLS and CDR2 YYNGEE. CDR3: CASSVGEDSSSYEQYF. The CDR3 DNA reads as TGTGCCAGCAGCGTAGGTGAAGATTCGAGCTCCTACGAGCAGTACTTC.

The chain joins TRBV27 to TRBJ2-3; 11 bases are a match to TRBD2. V trimming: 4 bases; J trimming: 1 base; junction bases outside the gene matches: 4. This CDR3 contains 16 residues. Germline V gives CDR1 MNHEY, CDR2 SMNVEV (reference sequence). The CDR3 DNA reads TGTGCCAGCAGTTCACTAGCGGGAGAGGGCACAGATACGCAGTATTTT. Its protein product is CASSSLAGEGTDTQYF.

V gene TRBV5-4 combines with J gene TRBJ2-1; the match to TRBD1 covers 10 bases. V shed 6 bases, J shed 7 bases, and the junction held 7 bases outside the gene matches. The CDR3 contains 14 residues. CDR1 SGHNT and CDR2 YYREEE come from the germline V gene (reference sequence). CDR3 protein: CASNSADRGNEQFF. The CDR3 nucleotides read TGTGCCAGCAATTCAGCGGACAGGGGGAATGAGCAGTTCTTC.

This chain uses TRBV7-6 with TRBJ2-7, with 9 positions matching TRBD1. J was trimmed by 3 bases and V by 1 base; bases with no gene match: 10. The CDR3 is 17 residues long. Per germline, CDR1 SGHVS and CDR2 FNYEAQ. In DNA form, the CDR3 reads TGTGCCAGCAGCTTAGTTTTCCCGGGACAGGGAGGCTACGAGCAGTACTTC. This codes for CASSLVFPGQGGYEQYF. The variable domain in full, with the rest retrieved from reference TRBV7-6 and TRBJ2-7, is GAGVSQSPRYKVTKRGQDVALRCDPISGHVSLYWYRQALGQGPEFLTYFNYEAQQDKSGLPNDRFSAERPEGSISTLTIQRTEQRDSAMYRCASSLVFPGQGGYEQYFGPGTRLTVT.

This chain uses TRBV5-1 with TRBJ2-5; 7 bases match TRBD1. TRBJ2-7 explains the end of the DNA better; the J call may be wrong. The CDR3 runs 15 residues. Germline V gene data show CDR1 as SGHRS and CDR2 as YFSETQ. CDR3 DNA sequence: TGCGCCAGCAGCTTTGGGACAGTGATTAACTACGAGCAGTACTTC. This codes for CASSFGTVINYEQYF.

The rearrangement joins TRBV2 to TRBJ2-1; 7 bases are shared with TRBD1. CDR1 SNHLY and CDR2 FYNNEI come from the germline V gene. The CDR3 is made up of 12 amino acids. V lost 5 bases and J lost 8; bases outside the gene matches: 3. Here the CDR3 reads CASSYRGYEQFF. The CDR3 DNA sequence: TGTGCCAGCAGTTACAGGGGCTATGAGCAGTTCTTC.

This clone was seen a few times. The chain uses TRBV5-1 and TRBJ2-3; TRBD2 is a possible D gene (6 bases). Germline V gene sequence: CDR1 SGHRS, CDR2 YFSETQ. This CDR3 region has 16 residues. V lost 0 bases and J lost 3, with 14 bases in between. CDR3 in DNA: TGCGCCAGCAGCTTGGTTCCGCCTCGGGGGACAGATACGCAGTATTTT. Amino acids: CASSLVPPRGTDTQYF.

This chain connects TRBV2 to TRBJ2-2, with 9 bases lining up with TRBD2. The junction had 8 bases not matched to a gene; V was cut back by 7 bases and J by 2 bases. Germline CDR1 is SNHLY and CDR2 is FYNNEI. This CDR3 contains 16 residues. The CDR3 DNA reads TGTGCCAGCACCTTAGGTAGCGGGAGTAACACCGGGGAGCTGTTTTTT. Its protein is CASTLGSGSNTGELFF. Full variable domain (missing parts from reference TRBV2 and TRBJ2-2): EPEVTQTPSHQVTQMGQEVILRCVPISNHLYFYWYRQILGQKVEFLVSFYNNEISEKSEIFDDQFSVERPDGSNFTLKIRSTKLEDSAMYFCASTLGSGSNTGELFFGEGSRLTVL.

This chain uses TRBV29-1 with TRBJ1-1; D gene unclear. The germline gives CDR1 SQVTM, CDR2 ANQGSEA. V lost 5 bases to trimming and J lost 8 bases, with 21 bases between them. This CDR3 is built from 14 residues. The CDR3 reads CSVLPTGKVSEAFF. DNA for the CDR3: TGCAGCGTTCTACCAACCGGGAAGGTGTCCGAAGCTTTCTTT.